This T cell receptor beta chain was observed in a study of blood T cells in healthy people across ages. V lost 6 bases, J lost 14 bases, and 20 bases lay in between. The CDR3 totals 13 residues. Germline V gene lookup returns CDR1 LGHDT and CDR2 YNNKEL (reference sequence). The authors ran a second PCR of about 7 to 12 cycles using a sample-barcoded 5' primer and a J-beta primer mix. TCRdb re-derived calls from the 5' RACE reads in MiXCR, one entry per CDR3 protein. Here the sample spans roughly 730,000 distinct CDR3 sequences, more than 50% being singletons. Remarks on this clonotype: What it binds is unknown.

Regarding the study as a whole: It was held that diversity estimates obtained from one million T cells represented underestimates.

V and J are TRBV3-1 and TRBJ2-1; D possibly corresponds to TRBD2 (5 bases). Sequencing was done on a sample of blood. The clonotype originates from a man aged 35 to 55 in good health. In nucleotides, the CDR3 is TGTGCCAGCAGACCCGCCTTTGAGGGCCATGAGTTCTTC. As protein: CASRPAFEGHEFF.